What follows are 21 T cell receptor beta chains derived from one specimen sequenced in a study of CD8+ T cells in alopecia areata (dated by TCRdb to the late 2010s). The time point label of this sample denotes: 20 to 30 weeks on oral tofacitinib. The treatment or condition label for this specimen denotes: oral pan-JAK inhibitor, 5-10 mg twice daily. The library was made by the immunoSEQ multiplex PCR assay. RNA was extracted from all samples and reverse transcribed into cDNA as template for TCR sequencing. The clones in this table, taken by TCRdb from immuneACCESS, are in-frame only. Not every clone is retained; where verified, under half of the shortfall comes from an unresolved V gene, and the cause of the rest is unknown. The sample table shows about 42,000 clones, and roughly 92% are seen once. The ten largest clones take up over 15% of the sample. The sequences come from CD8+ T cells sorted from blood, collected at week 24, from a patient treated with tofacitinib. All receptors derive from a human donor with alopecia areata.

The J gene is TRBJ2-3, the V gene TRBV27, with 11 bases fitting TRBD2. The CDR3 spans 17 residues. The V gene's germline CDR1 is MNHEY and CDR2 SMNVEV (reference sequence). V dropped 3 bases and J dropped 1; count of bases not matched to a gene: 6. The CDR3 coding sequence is TGTGCCAGCAGTTTTAGCGGGGGGGCCTGGGGCACAGATACGCAGTATTTT. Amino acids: CASSFSGGAWGTDTQYF.

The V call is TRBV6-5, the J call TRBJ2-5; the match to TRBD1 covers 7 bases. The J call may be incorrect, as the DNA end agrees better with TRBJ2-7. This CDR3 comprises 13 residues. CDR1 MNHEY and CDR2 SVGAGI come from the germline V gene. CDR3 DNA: TGTGCCAGCAGTTACAATACAGGGGACGAGCAGTACTTC. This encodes CASSYNTGDEQYF.

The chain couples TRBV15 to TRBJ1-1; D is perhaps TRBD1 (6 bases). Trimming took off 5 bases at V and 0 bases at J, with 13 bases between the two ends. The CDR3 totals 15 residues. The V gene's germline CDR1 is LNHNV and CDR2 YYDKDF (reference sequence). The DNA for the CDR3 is TGTGCCACCAGCGGAGGAGGACAGCTGAACACTGAAGCTTTCTTT. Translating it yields CATSGGGQLNTEAFF.

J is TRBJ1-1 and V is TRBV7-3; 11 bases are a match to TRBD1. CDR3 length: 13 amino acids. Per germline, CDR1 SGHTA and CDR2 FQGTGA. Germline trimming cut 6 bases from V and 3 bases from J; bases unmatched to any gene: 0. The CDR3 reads CASRGQGDTEAFF. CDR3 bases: TGTGCCAGCAGGGGACAGGGGGACACTGAAGCTTTCTTT.

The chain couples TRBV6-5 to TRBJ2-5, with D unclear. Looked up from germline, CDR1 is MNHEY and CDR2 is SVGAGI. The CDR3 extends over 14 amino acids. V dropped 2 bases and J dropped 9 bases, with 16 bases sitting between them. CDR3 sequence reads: CASSYPDGAQAQYF. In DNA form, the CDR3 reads TGTGCCAGCAGTTACCCGGACGGAGCTCAGGCCCAGTACTTC.

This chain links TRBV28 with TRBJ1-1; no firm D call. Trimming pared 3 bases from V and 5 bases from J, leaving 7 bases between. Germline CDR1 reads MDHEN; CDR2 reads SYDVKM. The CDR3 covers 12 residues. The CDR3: CASSFVVTEAFF. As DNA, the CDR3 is TGTGCCAGCAGTTTCGTGGTAACTGAAGCTTTCTTT.

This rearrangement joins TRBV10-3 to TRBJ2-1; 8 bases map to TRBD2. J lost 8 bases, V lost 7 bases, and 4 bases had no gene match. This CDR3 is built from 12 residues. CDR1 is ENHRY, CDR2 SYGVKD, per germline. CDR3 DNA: TGTGCCATCATGAGCGGGGGCGATGAGCAGTTCTTC. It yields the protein CAIMSGGDEQFF.

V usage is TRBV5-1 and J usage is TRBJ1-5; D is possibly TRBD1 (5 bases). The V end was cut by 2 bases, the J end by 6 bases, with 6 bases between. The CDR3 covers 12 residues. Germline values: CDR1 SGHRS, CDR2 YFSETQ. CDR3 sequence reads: CASSLRGQPQHF. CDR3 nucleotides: TGCGCCAGCAGCTTAAGGGGTCAGCCCCAGCATTTT.

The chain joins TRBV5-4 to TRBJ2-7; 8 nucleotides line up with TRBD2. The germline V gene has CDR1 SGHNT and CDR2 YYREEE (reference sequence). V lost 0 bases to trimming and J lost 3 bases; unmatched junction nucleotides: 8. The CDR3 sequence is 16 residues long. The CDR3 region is CASSLEVGGGIYEQYF. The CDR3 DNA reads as TGTGCCAGCAGCTTGGAAGTCGGCGGGGGGATCTACGAGCAGTACTTC. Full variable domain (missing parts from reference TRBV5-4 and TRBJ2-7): ETGVTQSPTHLIKTRGQQVTLRCSSQSGHNTVSWYQQALGQGPQFIFQYYREEENGRGNFPPRFSGLQFPNYSSELNVNALELDDSALYLCASSLEVGGGIYEQYFGPGTRLTVT.

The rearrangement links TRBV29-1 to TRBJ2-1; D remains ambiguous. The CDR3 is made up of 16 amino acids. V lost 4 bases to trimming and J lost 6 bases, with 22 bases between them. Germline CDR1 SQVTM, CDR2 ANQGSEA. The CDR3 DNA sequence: TGCAGCGTTGGCCCGACCGGAAATTGGCTGATCAATGAGCAGTTCTTC. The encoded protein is CSVGPTGNWLINEQFF.

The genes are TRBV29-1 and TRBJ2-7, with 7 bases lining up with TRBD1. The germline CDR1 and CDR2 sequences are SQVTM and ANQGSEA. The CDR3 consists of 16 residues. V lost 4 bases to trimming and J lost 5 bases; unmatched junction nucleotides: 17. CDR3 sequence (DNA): TGCAGCGTTGCCATGGTTCCAGGACAGGCCTTAGACGAGCAGTACTTC. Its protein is CSVAMVPGQALDEQYF.

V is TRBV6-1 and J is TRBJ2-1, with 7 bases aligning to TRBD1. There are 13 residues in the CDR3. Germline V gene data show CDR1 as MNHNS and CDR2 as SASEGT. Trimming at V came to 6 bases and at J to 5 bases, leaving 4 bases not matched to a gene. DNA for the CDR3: TGTGCCAGCAGAACGGGACAGAACAATGAGCAGTTCTTC. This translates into CASRTGQNNEQFF.

The CDR3: CSVEMAGGPDTQYF. CDR3 sequence (DNA): TGCAGCGTTGAAATGGCAGGGGGCCCAGATACGCAGTATTTT. The V and J genes are TRBV29-1 and TRBJ2-3, with 8 bases fitting TRBD1. The CDR3 sequence is 14 residues long. The V gene's germline CDR1 is SQVTM and CDR2 ANQGSEA. Unmatched junction bases numbered 5, after V lost 2 bases and J lost 4 bases.

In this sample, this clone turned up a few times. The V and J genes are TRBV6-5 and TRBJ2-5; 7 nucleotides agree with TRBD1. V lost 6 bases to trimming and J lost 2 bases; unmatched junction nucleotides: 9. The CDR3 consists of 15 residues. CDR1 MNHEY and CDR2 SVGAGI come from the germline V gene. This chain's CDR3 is CASSGQDLTQETQYF. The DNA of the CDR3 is TGTGCCAGCAGCGGACAGGACCTCACTCAAGAGACCCAGTACTTC.

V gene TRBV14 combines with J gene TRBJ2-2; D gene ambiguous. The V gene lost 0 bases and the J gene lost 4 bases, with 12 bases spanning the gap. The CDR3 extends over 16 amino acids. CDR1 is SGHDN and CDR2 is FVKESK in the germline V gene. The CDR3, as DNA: TGTGCCAGCAGCCAAGATTTAACTTGGTCCACCGGGGAGCTGTTTTTT. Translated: CASSQDLTWSTGELFF.

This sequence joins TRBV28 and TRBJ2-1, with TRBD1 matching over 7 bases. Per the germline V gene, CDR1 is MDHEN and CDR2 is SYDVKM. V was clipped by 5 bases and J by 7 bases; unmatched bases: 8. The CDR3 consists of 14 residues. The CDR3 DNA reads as TGTGCCAGCAGTGAGGACAGGCTTGGAAATGAGCAGTTCTTC. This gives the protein CASSEDRLGNEQFF.

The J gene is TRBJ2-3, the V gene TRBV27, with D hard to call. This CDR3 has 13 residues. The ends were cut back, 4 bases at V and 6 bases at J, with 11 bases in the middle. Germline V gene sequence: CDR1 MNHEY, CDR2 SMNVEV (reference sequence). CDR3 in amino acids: CASSSPRYDTQYF. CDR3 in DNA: TGTGCCAGCAGTTCCCCTCGGTACGATACGCAGTATTTT.

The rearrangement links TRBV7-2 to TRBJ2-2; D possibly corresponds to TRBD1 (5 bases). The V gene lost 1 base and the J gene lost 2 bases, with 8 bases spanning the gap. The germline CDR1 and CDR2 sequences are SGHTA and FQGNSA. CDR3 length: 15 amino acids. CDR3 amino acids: CASSLGTSNTGELFF. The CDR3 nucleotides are TGTGCCAGCAGCTTAGGGACAAGCAACACCGGGGAGCTGTTTTTT. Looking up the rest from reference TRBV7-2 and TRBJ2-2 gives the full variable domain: GAGVSQSPSNKVTEKGKDVELRCDPISGHTALYWYRQSLGQGLEFLIYFQGNSAPDKSGLPSDRFSAERTGGSVSTLTIQRTQQEDSAVYLCASSLGTSNTGELFFGEGSRLTVL.

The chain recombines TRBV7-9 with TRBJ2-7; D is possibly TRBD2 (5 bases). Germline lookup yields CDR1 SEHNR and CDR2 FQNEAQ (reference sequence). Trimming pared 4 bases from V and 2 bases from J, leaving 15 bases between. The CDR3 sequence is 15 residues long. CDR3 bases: TGTGCCAGCAGCTCACGCGAGGGCAACACCTACGAGCAGTACTTC. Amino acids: CASSSREGNTYEQYF.

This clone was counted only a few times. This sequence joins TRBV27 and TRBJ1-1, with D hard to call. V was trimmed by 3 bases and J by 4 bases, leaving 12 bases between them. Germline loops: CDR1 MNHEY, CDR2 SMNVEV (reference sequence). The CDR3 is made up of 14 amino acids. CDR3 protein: CASSFVSESTEAFF. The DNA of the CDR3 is TGTGCCAGCAGTTTTGTTTCAGAAAGCACTGAAGCTTTCTTT.

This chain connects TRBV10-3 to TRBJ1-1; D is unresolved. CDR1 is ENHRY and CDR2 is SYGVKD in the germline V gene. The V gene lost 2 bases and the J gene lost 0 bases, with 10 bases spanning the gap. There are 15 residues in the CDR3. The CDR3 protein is CAISERKGLNTEAFF. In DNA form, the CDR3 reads TGTGCCATCAGTGAGCGGAAGGGTTTGAACACTGAAGCTTTCTTT.